This note documents a single TCR beta chain sequence. Its target is not known. The data belong to a study of T-cell reconstitution after alpha-beta-depleted transplantation in children. Findings and limits, study-wide: Elevated TCRbeta diversity at day 60 was traced, in some patients, to surviving recipient T cells and thymic progenitors. At the one-year point after transplant, T-cell counts and TCRbeta diversity were found to come mostly from T cells that had been newly produced. In patients about two months after transplant, alpha-beta T cells reportedly arose from several hundred expanded graft clones.

Construction of the TCRbeta library involved unique molecular identifiers. TCRdb redid the calling of the PCR reads with MiXCR, one entry per CDR3 protein. The profile shows some 200,000 distinct CDR3 sequences, about 8.2% of them singletons. The CDR3 has 16 residues. The sequence came from a male patient between 2 and 10 years old who had a stem cell transplant for acute myeloid leukemia, so the T cells may come from the graft donor. The chain carries TRBV21-1 and TRBJ2-1; the D call of TRBD1 is as the table states it, not checked on the DNA. TRBV21-1 is designated a pseudogene. The sample consisted of PBMCs, mostly from graft donor cells, taken 360 days after TCRalphabeta/CD19-depleted stem cell transplant. CDR3 residues: CASSYYGQSSYNEQFF. In DNA, the CDR3 is TGTGCCAGCAGCTACTATGGACAAAGCTCCTACAATGAGCAGTTCTTC.